The 14 T cell receptor beta chains below all came from one sample that was sequenced in a study of blood T cell repertoires in COVID-19. Clones were read by immunoSEQ multiplex PCR, and TCRdb kept only the in-frame ones, dropping some. This table has hundreds of thousands of clones, roughly nine tenths appearing once. The sequencing sample was made of PBMCs or T cells enriched from blood (not recorded which). Receptors originate from a woman aged 40 to 55 who had recovered from COVID-19.

This chain connects TRBV19 to TRBJ2-7; TRBD2 aligns across 7 bases. Germline CDR1 reads LNHDA; CDR2 reads SQIVND (reference sequence). The CDR3 sequence is 15 residues long. Germline trimming cut 1 base from V and 4 bases from J; bases unmatched to any gene: 7. The CDR3 coding sequence is TGTGCCAGTAGTATAGCAACGGGGAGGGCGTACGAGCAGTACTTC. This codes for CASSIATGRAYEQYF.

This chain connects TRBV28 to TRBJ2-7; TRBD1 is a possible D gene (6 bases). The CDR3 covers 13 residues. V dropped 8 bases and J dropped 4 bases, with 15 bases sitting between them. The germline gives CDR1 MDHEN, CDR2 SYDVKM. CDR3 sequence reads: CASGMGQLYEQYF. CDR3 nucleotides: TGTGCCAGCGGAATGGGACAACTTTACGAGCAGTACTTC.

The rearrangement links TRBV7-2 to TRBJ2-1, with D perhaps matching TRBD2 (6 bases). CDR1 and CDR2 (germline): SGHTA, FQGNSA. V shed 1 base and J shed 3 bases, with 10 bases lying between them. The CDR3 runs 15 residues. CDR3 loop: CASSLGAGNYNEQFF. DNA for the CDR3: TGTGCCAGCAGCTTAGGAGCGGGCAACTACAATGAGCAGTTCTTC.

CDR3: CASSQETGRMEQFF. Here the CDR3 DNA reads TGTGCCAGCAGCCAAGAGACAGGGCGGATGGAGCAGTTCTTC. The V call is TRBV7-2, the J call TRBJ2-1, with 7 nucleotides matching TRBD1. V was clipped by 5 bases and J by 10 bases; unmatched bases: 11. Looked up from germline, CDR1 is SGHTA and CDR2 is FQGNSA. The CDR3 runs to 14 residues.

The gene calls are TRBV28 and TRBJ1-5; tentatively, D is TRBD1 (5 bases). Looked up from germline, CDR1 is MDHEN and CDR2 is SYDVKM. The CDR3 has 15 residues. Deletions cut 3 bases from V and 6 bases from J, with 15 bases between. The CDR3 DNA sequence: TGTGCCAGCAGTTTTTCAGGGTCTGGCGGTCAGCCCCAGCATTTT. It is translated as CASSFSGSGGQPQHF. The whole variable domain, remainder taken from reference TRBV28 and TRBJ1-5, is DVKVTQSSRYLVKRTGEKVFLECVQDMDHENMFWYRQDPGLGLRLIYFSYDVKMKEKGDIPEGYSVSREKKERFSLILESASTNQTSMYLCASSFSGSGGQPQHFGDGTRLSIL.

V is TRBV27 and J is TRBJ2-3; the match to TRBD1 covers 7 bases. The junction had 13 bases not matched to a gene; V was cut back by 4 bases and J by 0 bases. Per the germline V gene, CDR1 is MNHEY and CDR2 is SMNVEV (reference sequence). The CDR3 loop spans 18 amino acids. CDR3 nucleotides: TGTGCCAGCAGTTCTCTCCTCGGGACAGAGCTGAGCACAGATACGCAGTATTTT. It is translated as CASSSLLGTELSTDTQYF.

Comments on this clone: An end of the junction differs from the germline gene, which may be a read error. This chain connects TRBV7-7 to TRBJ2-5; 7 bases agree with TRBD1. This CDR3 is 15 amino acids long. CDR1 is SSHAT and CDR2 is FNYEAQ in the germline V gene (reference sequence). CDR3 sequence reads: CASSSGTAYQETQYF. DNA of the CDR3: TGTGCTAGCAGTTCCGGGACAGCATACCAAGAGACCCAGTACTTC.

The rearrangement links TRBV5-1 to TRBJ2-1; TRBD2 aligns across 9 bases. V was pared by 0 bases and J by 3 bases, with 1 base of the junction left unmatched. From germline, CDR1 is SGHRS and CDR2 YFSETQ. The CDR3 has 15 residues. The CDR3 is CASSLGSGSYNEQFF. CDR3 DNA: TGCGCCAGCAGCTTGGGTAGCGGGAGCTACAATGAGCAGTTCTTC. The entire variable domain, with the rest obtained from reference TRBV5-1 and TRBJ2-1, is as follows: KAGVTQTPRYLIKTRGQQVTLSCSPISGHRSVSWYQQTPGQGLQFLFEYFSETQRNKGNFPGRFSGRQFSNSRSEMNVSTLELGDSALYLCASSLGSGSYNEQFFGPGTRLTVL.

The chain combines TRBV19 with TRBJ1-2; no clear D. This CDR3 is 13 amino acids long. Germline CDR1 LNHDA, CDR2 SQIVND (reference sequence). Trimming left V 3 bases short and J 3 bases short, with 8 bases between. CDR3 loop: CASSIGFDYGYTF. CDR3 sequence (DNA): TGTGCCAGTAGTATTGGCTTCGACTATGGCTACACCTTC.

The chain's CDR3 is CASRGDSQETQYF. In DNA form, the CDR3 reads TGTGCCAGCAGAGGGGACAGCCAAGAGACCCAGTACTTC. The chain couples TRBV2 to TRBJ2-5; 7 nucleotides align to TRBD1. V gave up 6 bases and J gave up 1 base; unmatched junction bases: 2. This CDR3 is built from 13 residues. Germline CDR1 and CDR2: SNHLY and FYNNEI.

This rearrangement joins TRBV13 to TRBJ1-2, with 8 bases lining up with TRBD1. The CDR3 is 16 amino acids. CDR1 and CDR2 from the germline V gene are PRHDT and FYEKMQ (reference sequence). With 0 bases clipped from V and 8 bases from J, the junction kept 11 bases outside the gene matches. CDR3 amino acids: CASSLGGGQGARGYTF. Here the CDR3 DNA reads TGTGCCAGCAGCTTAGGCGGGGGGCAGGGGGCAAGAGGCTACACCTTC. Combining the CDR3 with reference TRBV13 and TRBJ1-2 gives the whole variable domain AAGVIQSPRHLIKEKRETATLKCYPIPRHDTVYWYQQGPGQDPQFLISFYEKMQSDKGSIPDRFSAQQFSDYHSELNMSSLELGDSALYFCASSLGGGQGARGYTFGSGTRLTVV.

This chain uses TRBV5-1 with TRBJ2-2; TRBD1 agrees at 7 bases. The CDR3 is made up of 15 amino acids. CDR1 SGHRS and CDR2 YFSETQ come from the germline V gene. With V trimmed by 1 base and J by 4 bases, 4 bases remained unmatched. The CDR3 protein is CASSLRGQSTGELFF. The CDR3 region has the DNA TGCGCCAGCAGCTTGAGGGGGCAGAGCACCGGGGAGCTGTTTTTT.

V usage is TRBV7-2 and J usage is TRBJ2-7; 9 bases are shared with TRBD2. In germline, CDR1 is SGHTA, CDR2 FQGNSA. The CDR3 runs 14 residues. V shed 6 bases and J 0 bases; nucleotides not matched to a gene: 3. The CDR3 region has the DNA TGTGCCAGCAGGGCGGGGGGGAGCTCCTACGAGCAGTACTTC. Its protein product is CASRAGGSSYEQYF.

CDR3 nucleotides: TGTGCCACTGGTTACGAGGGCAATGAGCAGTTCTTC. This gives the protein CATGYEGNEQFF. The chain combines TRBV10-3 with TRBJ2-1, with D maybe TRBD2 (5 bases). Trimming removed 10 bases at V and 6 bases at J, with 13 bases between. The CDR3 spans 12 residues. CDR1 is ENHRY and CDR2 is SYGVKD in the germline V gene.